Below are 8 T cell receptor beta chains sequenced from a single sample in a study of CD8 T cells in ankylosing spondylitis. MiXCR, applied by TCRdb to the 5' RACE reads, yields one record per CDR3 protein. Here the sample spans over 200,000 distinct CDR3 sequences, 10% being singletons. The specimen was blood, either unsorted or a sorted T cell fraction (not recorded which). The origin of the receptors is a male donor with ankylosing spondylitis or in good health (not recorded which).

Many counts were recorded for this clonotype. V and J are TRBV12-3 or TRBV12-4 and TRBJ2-7, with 9 positions matching TRBD2. The CDR3 extends over 14 amino acids. Trimming removed 7 bases from V and 4 bases from J; junction bases left unmatched: 8. The CDR3 sequence is CASTQRGAGYEQYF. The CDR3 nucleotides read TGTGCCAGCACCCAGCGGGGGGCTGGGTACGAGCAGTACTTC.

The V gene is TRBV29-1, the J gene TRBJ1-2, with 9 bases matching TRBD1. This CDR3 has 11 amino acids. Germline V lookup: CDR1 SQVTM, CDR2 ANQGSEA. The junction had 5 bases not matched to a gene; V was cut back by 7 bases and J by 8 bases. CDR3 residues: CSAGQGSGYTF. The CDR3 nucleotides are TGCAGCGCTGGACAGGGGAGCGGCTACACCTTC.

The table lists this clonotype with many counts. The V call is TRBV5-1, the J call TRBJ2-3, with D possibly being TRBD1 (6 bases). The CDR3 spans 14 residues. Trimming cost V 2 bases and J 3 bases, with 10 bases left between them. CDR1 is SGHRS and CDR2 is YFSETQ in the germline V gene. CDR3 in amino acids: CASSLGTRTDTQYF. CDR3 nucleotides: TGCGCCAGCAGCTTAGGGACAAGAACAGATACGCAGTATTTT.

The rearrangement uses TRBV6-1 and TRBJ2-7; 11 nucleotides align to TRBD1. From germline, CDR1 is MNHNS and CDR2 SASEGT. The J segment lost 2 bases and the V segment lost 7 bases, leaving 4 bases of the junction unmatched. This CDR3 is 14 amino acids long. CDR3 protein: CASTKGQGAYEQYF. The CDR3 DNA reads as TGTGCCAGCACCAAGGGACAGGGGGCCTACGAGCAGTACTTC.

This clonotype was seen at least ten times. J is TRBJ2-3 and V is TRBV7-2; D perhaps matches TRBD2 (6 bases). V was cut by 1 base and J by 4 bases, with 12 bases left in between. This CDR3 has 15 residues. Germline V gives CDR1 SGHTA, CDR2 FQGNSA. This CDR3 reads CASSLGPGLSDTQYF. The CDR3 bases are TGTGCCAGCAGCTTAGGTCCGGGACTCTCAGATACGCAGTATTTT.

This clonotype was counted ten times or more. The chain is built from TRBV9 and TRBJ2-2; D possibly uses TRBD1 or TRBD2 (5 bases each). The CDR3 runs to 17 residues. Germline V gene data show CDR1 as SGDLS and CDR2 as YYNGEE. V lost 2 bases and J lost 1, with 15 bases in between. CDR3 amino acids: CASSVHIRGVNTGELFF. The DNA for the CDR3 is TGTGCCAGCAGCGTTCATATAAGAGGGGTGAACACCGGGGAGCTGTTTTTT.

V gene TRBV3-1 combines with J gene TRBJ1-1, with D possibly matching TRBD1 (6 bases). The CDR3 consists of 17 residues. Trimming took off 1 base at V and 6 bases at J, with 21 bases between the two ends. Germline loops: CDR1 LGHDT, CDR2 YNNKEL (reference sequence). In nucleotides, the CDR3 is TGTGCCAGCAGCCAAGGGATCCGGACAGTGGTTTCTTCTGAAGCTTTCTTT. It is translated as CASSQGIRTVVSSEAFF.

V and J are TRBV5-6 and TRBJ1-1; D may be TRBD1 (5 bases). With 0 bases removed from V and 0 bases from J, the gap between germline ends came to 9 bases. The CDR3 loop spans 15 amino acids. CDR1 is SGHDT and CDR2 is YYEEEE in the germline V gene. CDR3 nucleotides: TGTGCCAGCAGCTTGGGACAGCCTATGAACACTGAAGCTTTCTTT. Translating gives CASSLGQPMNTEAFF.